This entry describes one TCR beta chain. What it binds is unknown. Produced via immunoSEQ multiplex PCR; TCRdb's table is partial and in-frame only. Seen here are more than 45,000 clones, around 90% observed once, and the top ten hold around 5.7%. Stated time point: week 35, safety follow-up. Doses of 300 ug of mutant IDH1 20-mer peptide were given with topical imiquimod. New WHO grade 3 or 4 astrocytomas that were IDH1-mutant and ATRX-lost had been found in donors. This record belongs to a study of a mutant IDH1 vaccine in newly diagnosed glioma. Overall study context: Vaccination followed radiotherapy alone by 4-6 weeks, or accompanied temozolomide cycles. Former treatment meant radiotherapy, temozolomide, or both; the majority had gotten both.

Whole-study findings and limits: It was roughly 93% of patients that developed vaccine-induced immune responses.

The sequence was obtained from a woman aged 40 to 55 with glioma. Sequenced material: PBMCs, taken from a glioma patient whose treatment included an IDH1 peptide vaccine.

For the CDR3, the DNA is TGTGCCAGCAGTCCCCGTAGCCGGATCATTAACTATGGCTACACCTTC. It codes for CASSPRSRIINYGYTF. J is TRBJ1-2 and V is TRBV6-6; the D is unclear. The CDR3 runs 16 residues. Trimming left V 5 bases short and J 1 base short, with 17 bases between. Germline CDR1 MNHNY, CDR2 SVGAGI (reference sequence).